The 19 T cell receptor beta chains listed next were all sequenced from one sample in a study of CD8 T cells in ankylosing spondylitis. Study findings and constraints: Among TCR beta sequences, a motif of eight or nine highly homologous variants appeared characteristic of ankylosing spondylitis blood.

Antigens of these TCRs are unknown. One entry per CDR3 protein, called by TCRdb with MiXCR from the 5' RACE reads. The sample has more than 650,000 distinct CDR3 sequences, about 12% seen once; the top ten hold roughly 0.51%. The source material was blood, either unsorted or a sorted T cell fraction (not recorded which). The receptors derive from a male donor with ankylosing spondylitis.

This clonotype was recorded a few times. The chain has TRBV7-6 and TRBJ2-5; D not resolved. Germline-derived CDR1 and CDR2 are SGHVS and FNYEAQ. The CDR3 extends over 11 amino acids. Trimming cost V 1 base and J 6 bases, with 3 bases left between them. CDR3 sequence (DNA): TGTGCCAGCAGCTTAGTTCAGACCCAGTACTTC. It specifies CASSLVQTQYF.

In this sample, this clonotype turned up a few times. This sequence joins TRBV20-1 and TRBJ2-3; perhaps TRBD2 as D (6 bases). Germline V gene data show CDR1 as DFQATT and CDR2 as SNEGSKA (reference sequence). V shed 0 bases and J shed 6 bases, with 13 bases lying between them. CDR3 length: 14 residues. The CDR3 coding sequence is TGCAGTGCTAGAGACCGACTAGTATGGGATACGCAGTATTTT. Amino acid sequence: CSARDRLVWDTQYF.

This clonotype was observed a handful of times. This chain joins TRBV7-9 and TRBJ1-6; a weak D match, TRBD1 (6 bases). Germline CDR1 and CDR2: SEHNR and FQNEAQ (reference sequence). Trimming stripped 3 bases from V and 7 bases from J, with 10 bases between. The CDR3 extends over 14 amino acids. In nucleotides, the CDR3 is TGTGCCAGCAGCTTGGACAGCCGAAATTCACCCCTCCACTTT. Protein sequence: CASSLDSRNSPLHF.

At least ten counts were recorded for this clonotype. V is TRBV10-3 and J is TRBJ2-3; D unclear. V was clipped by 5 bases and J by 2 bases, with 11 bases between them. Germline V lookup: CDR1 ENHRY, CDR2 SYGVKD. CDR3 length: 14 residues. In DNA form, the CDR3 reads TGTGCCATCAGTTCCCCAGAGTCCACAGATACGCAGTATTTT. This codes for CAISSPESTDTQYF.

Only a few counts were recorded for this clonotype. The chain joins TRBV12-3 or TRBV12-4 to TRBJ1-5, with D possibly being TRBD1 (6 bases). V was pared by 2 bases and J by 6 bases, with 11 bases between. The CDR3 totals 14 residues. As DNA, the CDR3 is TGTGCCAGCAGTTTAAAGGGCAGGGGTCAGCCCCAGCATTTT. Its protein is CASSLKGRGQPQHF.

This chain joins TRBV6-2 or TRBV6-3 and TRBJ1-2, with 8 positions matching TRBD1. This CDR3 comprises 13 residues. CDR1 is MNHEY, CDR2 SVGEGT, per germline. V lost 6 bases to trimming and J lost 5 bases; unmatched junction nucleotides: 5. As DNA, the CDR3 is TGTGCCAGCAGACTCGACAGGGGATATGGCTACACCTTC. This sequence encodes CASRLDRGYGYTF.

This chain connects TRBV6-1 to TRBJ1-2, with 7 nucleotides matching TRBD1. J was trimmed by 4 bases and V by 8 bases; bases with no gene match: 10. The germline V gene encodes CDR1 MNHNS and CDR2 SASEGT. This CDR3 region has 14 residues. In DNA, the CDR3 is TGTGCCAGCCTCGGGACAGCAACCTTCTATGGCTACACCTTC. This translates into CASLGTATFYGYTF.

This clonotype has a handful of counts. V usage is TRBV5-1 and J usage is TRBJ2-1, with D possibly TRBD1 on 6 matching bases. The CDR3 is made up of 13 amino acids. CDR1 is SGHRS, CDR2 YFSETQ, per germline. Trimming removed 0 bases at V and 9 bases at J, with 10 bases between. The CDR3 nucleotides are TGCGCCAGCAGCTTGGGAACCAGGGGTGAGCAGTTCTTC. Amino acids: CASSLGTRGEQFF.

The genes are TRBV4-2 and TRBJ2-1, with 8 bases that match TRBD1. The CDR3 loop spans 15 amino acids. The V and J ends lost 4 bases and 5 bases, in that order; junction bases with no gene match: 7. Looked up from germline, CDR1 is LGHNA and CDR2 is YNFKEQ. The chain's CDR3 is CASSPRDRFDNEQFF. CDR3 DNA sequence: TGTGCCAGCAGCCCCCGGGACAGGTTTGACAATGAGCAGTTCTTC.

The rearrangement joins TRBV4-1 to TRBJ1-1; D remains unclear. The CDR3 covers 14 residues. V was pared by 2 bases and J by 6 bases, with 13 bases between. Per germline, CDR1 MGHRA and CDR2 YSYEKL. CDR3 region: CASSQQSRTSEAFF. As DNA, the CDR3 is TGCGCCAGCAGCCAACAGAGTCGGACTTCTGAAGCTTTCTTT.

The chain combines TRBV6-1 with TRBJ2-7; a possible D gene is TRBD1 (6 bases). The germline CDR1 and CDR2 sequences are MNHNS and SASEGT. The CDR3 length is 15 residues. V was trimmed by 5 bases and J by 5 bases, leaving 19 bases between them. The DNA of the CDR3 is TGTGCCAGCAGTAGAACCGGGACACCCGGCCACGAGCAGTACTTC. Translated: CASSRTGTPGHEQYF.

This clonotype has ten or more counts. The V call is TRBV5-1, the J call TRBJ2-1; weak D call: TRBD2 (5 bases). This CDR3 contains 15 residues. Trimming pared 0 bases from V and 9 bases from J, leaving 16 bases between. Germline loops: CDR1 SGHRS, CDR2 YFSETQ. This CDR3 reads CASSLDRGSLGEQFF. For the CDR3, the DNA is TGCGCCAGCAGCTTGGATCGGGGTAGCCTGGGTGAGCAGTTCTTC.

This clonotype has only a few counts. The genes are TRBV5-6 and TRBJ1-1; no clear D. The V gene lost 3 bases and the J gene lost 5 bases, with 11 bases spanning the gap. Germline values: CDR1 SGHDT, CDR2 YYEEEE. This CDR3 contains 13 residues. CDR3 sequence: CASSWGVETEAFF. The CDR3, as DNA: TGTGCCAGCAGCTGGGGTGTGGAGACTGAAGCTTTCTTT.

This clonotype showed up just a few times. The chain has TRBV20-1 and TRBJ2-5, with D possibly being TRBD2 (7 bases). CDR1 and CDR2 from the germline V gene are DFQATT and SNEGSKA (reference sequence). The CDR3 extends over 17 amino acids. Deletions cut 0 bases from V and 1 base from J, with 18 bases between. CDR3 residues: CSARDGARGAIQETQYF. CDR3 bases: TGCAGTGCTAGAGATGGGGCCCGGGGGGCGATCCAAGAGACCCAGTACTTC.

In nucleotides, the CDR3 is TGTGCCAGCAGCTTAGTGGGGGGGACCGCCGGGGAGCTGTTTTTT. Its protein is CASSLVGGTAGELFF. The chain has TRBV7-6 and TRBJ2-2, with 7 bases identical to TRBD2. CDR3 length equals 15 residues. V was pared by 1 base and J by 6 bases, with 5 bases of the junction left unmatched. In germline, CDR1 is SGHVS, CDR2 FNYEAQ.

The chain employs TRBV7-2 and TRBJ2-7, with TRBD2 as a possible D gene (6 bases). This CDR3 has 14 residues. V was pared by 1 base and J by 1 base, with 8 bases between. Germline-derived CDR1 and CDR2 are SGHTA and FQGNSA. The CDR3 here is CASSLVAVSYEQYF. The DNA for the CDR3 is TGTGCCAGCAGCTTAGTAGCGGTATCCTACGAGCAGTACTTC.

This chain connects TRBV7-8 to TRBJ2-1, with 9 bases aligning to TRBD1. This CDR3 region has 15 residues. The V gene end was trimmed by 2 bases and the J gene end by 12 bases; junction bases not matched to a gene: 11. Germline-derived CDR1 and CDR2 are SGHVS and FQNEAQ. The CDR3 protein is CASSLLGQGPVGQFF. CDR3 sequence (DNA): TGTGCCAGCAGCTTACTAGGACAGGGGCCGGTAGGGCAGTTCTTC.

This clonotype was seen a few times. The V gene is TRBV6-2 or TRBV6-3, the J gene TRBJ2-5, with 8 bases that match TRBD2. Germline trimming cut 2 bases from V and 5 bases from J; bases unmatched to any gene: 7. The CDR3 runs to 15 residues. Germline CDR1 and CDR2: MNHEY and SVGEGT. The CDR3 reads CASSYRGLAGETQYF. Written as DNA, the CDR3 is TGTGCCAGCAGTTACCGCGGACTAGCTGGGGAGACCCAGTACTTC.

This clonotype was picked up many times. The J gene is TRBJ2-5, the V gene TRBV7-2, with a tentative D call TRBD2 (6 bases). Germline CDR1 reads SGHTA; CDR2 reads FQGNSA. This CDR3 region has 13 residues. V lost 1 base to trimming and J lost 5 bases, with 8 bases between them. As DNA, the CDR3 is TGTGCCAGCAGCTTAGGGGAGGCGGAGACCCAGTACTTC. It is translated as CASSLGEAETQYF. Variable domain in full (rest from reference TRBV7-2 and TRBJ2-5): GAGVSQSPSNKVTEKGKDVELRCDPISGHTALYWYRQSLGQGLEFLIYFQGNSAPDKSGLPSDRFSAERTGGSVSTLTIQRTQQEDSAVYLCASSLGEAETQYFGPGTRLLVL.